This T cell receptor beta chain was captured in a study of T cell responses to AZD1222 COVID-19 vaccine. Findings and limits, study-wide: Only 5 or 6 AZD1222 recipients were seropositive at baseline. Donor demographics were predominantly white British with a female majority; clonal diversity may be underestimated. Variant regions that are unmutated are reportedly the target of nearly half of spike-specific TCRs. After the peak T cell response, and only then, were repertoires sampled.

Worth noting for this clone: Its matching antigen is unknown.

Clones were read by immunoSEQ multiplex PCR, and TCRdb kept only the in-frame ones, dropping some. The sample consists of roughly 80,000 clones, around nine tenths of them appearing once. V was pared by 2 bases and J by 8 bases, with 10 bases between. CDR3 size: 13 residues. Germline V gene lookup returns CDR1 LNHDA and CDR2 SQIVND (reference sequence). The source of this sequence is an adult in good health. The chain is built from TRBV19 and TRBJ2-1; tentative D call: TRBD1 (6 bases). The sample was peripheral blood, taken on day 0 of MenACWY control vaccination. CDR3 coding DNA: TGTGCCAGTAGTATACAGGGGAGCCATGAGCAGTTCTTC. It yields the protein CASSIQGSHEQFF.